The present TCR beta chain was sequenced within a study of OX40 agonist ivuxolimab in advanced cancers. Whole-study context: Dose-escalation patients' cancers were hepatocellular carcinoma, melanoma, renal cell or head and neck cancer.

Profiled with immunoSEQ multiplex PCR; TCRdb holds only in-frame clones, not every one. Of around 80,000 clones listed, about 81% are singletons. With V trimmed by 1 base and J by 6 bases, 9 bases remained unmatched. CDR3 length: 16 amino acids. Looked up from germline, CDR1 is MNHNS and CDR2 is SASEGT. This sample comprised CD4+ or CD8+ T cells sorted from blood, obtained in a trial of the OX40 agonist ivuxolimab. V gene TRBV6-1 combines with J gene TRBJ2-4; 7 positions match TRBD1. This clonotype was obtained from an adult with an advanced solid tumor such as melanoma, head and neck, liver or kidney cancer. CDR3 nucleotides: TGTGCCAGCAGTGAAGAAGGACAGGCGGTACTAAACATTCAGTACTTC. Its protein is CASSEEGQAVLNIQYF.